The source of this T cell receptor (beta chain) is a study of control samples from healthy donors and cancer patients. Some clones are missing from TCRdb's copy, which holds only in-frame ones; the method was immunoSEQ multiplex PCR. This table has 170,000 or so clones, 80% to 95% appearing once. The TCR sequence derives from a woman aged 40 to 50 in good health. Sequenced input: blood.

CDR3 sequence reads: CASSLADSTDTQYF. The CDR3 DNA is TGTGCCAGCAGCCTCGCCGACAGCACAGATACGCAGTATTTT. The chain employs TRBV7-9 and TRBJ2-3, with D unresolved. Trimming pared 5 bases from V and 0 bases from J, leaving 9 bases between. The CDR3 contains 14 residues. Germline values: CDR1 SEHNR, CDR2 FQNEAQ (reference sequence).